Shown below are 22 T cell receptor beta chains from a single sample sequenced in a study of blood T cell repertoires in COVID-19. Using immunoSEQ multiplex PCR, the repertoire was profiled, and TCRdb retains in-frame clones only, with some absent. The sample has 250,000 to 300,000 clones; roughly four fifths are singletons. Specimen: PBMCs or T cells enriched from blood (not recorded which). The receptors were gathered from a man aged 25 to 45 with acute COVID-19.

This clone was seen only once. V is TRBV5-5 and J is TRBJ1-2, with D unclear. Germline V gene sequence: CDR1 SGHKS, CDR2 YYEKEE (reference sequence). The CDR3 extends over 13 amino acids. Trimming cost V 0 bases and J 8 bases, with 11 bases left between them. In nucleotides, the CDR3 is TGTGCCAGCAGCTTGGATGAGGTTGTAGGCTACACCTTC. This encodes CASSLDEVVGYTF.

The V and J genes are TRBV12-3 or TRBV12-4 and TRBJ1-2; D might be TRBD1 (6 bases). The CDR3 sequence is 13 residues long. V was trimmed by 4 bases and J by 4 bases, leaving 10 bases between them. The CDR3 DNA reads as TGTGCCAGCAGTTCAGACAGGTCCTATGGCTACACCTTC. Residues: CASSSDRSYGYTF.

The rearrangement joins TRBV27 to TRBJ1-6; no firm D call. Germline V gives CDR1 MNHEY, CDR2 SMNVEV (reference sequence). Between the trimmed V and J ends, which lost 4 bases and 7 bases, there was a span of 8 bases. The CDR3 length is 13 residues. The DNA of the CDR3 is TGTGCCAGCAGTTACCAGGCCAATTCACCCCTCCACTTT. It codes for CASSYQANSPLHF.

CDR3 loop: CAISDRLSSGNTIYF. The CDR3 region has the DNA TGTGCCATCAGTGACAGGTTGAGCTCTGGAAACACCATATATTTT. The chain combines TRBV10-3 with TRBJ1-3; no clear D. CDR3 length equals 15 residues. V was pared by 3 bases and J by 0 bases, with 9 bases between. CDR1 ENHRY and CDR2 SYGVKD come from the germline V gene.

The chain is built from TRBV6-4 and TRBJ1-1, with D uncertain. The germline V gene encodes CDR1 MRHNA and CDR2 SNTAGT. The CDR3 consists of 13 residues. Trimming removed 6 bases from V and 4 bases from J, with 12 bases in between. The CDR3 region is CASSQTGFTEAFF. DNA of the CDR3: TGTGCCAGCAGCCAGACGGGGTTCACTGAAGCTTTCTTT.

The V call is TRBV29-1, the J call TRBJ1-2; 7 nucleotides match TRBD1. The germline CDR1 and CDR2 sequences are SQVTM and ANQGSEA. This CDR3 is 13 amino acids long. The J segment lost 5 bases and the V segment lost 7 bases, leaving 10 bases of the junction unmatched. The chain's CDR3 is CSAEGQSQYGYTF. CDR3 in DNA: TGCAGCGCCGAGGGACAGTCGCAATATGGCTACACCTTC.

This clone was detected ten times or more. V and J are TRBV6-4 and TRBJ2-5; 11 positions match TRBD2. The CDR3 totals 14 residues. Germline trimming cut 3 bases from V and 4 bases from J; bases unmatched to any gene: 1. Looked up from germline, CDR1 is MRHNA and CDR2 is SNTAGT. The CDR3: CASSELAGGETQYF. The DNA of the CDR3 is TGTGCCAGCAGTGAGCTAGCGGGGGGAGAGACCCAGTACTTC.

The chain recombines TRBV21-1 with TRBJ2-7; no check of the table's D call, TRBD2, against the DNA was made. TRBV21-1 is a pseudogene segment. This CDR3 is built from 14 residues. In nucleotides, the CDR3 is TGTGCCAGCGGGCCAACTAGCGGGATAAACGAGCAGTACGTC. It codes for CASGPTSGINEQYV.

This clone was observed once. This chain joins TRBV11-3 and TRBJ2-1; possible D gene TRBD1, 5 bases. Deletions cut 3 bases from V and 9 bases from J, with 9 bases between. Germline V CDR1 and CDR2: SGHNT, YENEEA. There are 12 residues in the CDR3. CDR3 sequence: CASSLDTLEQFF. CDR3 DNA sequence: TGTGCCAGCAGCTTGGACACGCTTGAGCAGTTCTTC.

V and J are TRBV6-2 or TRBV6-3 and TRBJ2-3; D may be TRBD2 (6 bases). Germline V CDR1 and CDR2: MNHEY, SVGEGT. V was clipped by 6 bases and J by 2 bases, with 15 bases between them. This CDR3 has 15 amino acids. CDR3 protein: CASSLPAGTTDTQYF. CDR3 in DNA: TGTGCCAGCAGCCTCCCCGCGGGGACCACAGATACGCAGTATTTT.

V gene TRBV13 combines with J gene TRBJ2-2, with a weak D call TRBD2 (5 bases). Germline V gene data show CDR1 as PRHDT and CDR2 as FYEKMQ (reference sequence). The ends were cut back, 4 bases at V and 5 bases at J, with 17 bases in the middle. This CDR3 is built from 16 residues. For the CDR3, the DNA is TGTGCCAGCAGCTCGGGAACTACGATGTGGACCGGGGAGCTGTTTTTT. The encoded protein is CASSSGTTMWTGELFF.

The chain combines TRBV19 with TRBJ2-2; 12 nucleotides line up with TRBD2. V was clipped by 3 bases and J by 5 bases; unmatched bases: 10. The CDR3 extends over 18 amino acids. CDR1 is LNHDA, CDR2 SQIVND, per germline (reference sequence). CDR3 protein: CASSIQLAGGPGTGELFF. Here the CDR3 DNA reads TGTGCCAGTAGTATCCAGCTAGCGGGAGGGCCGGGAACCGGGGAGCTGTTTTTT.

V usage is TRBV6-1 and J usage is TRBJ1-6, with a weak D call TRBD1 (5 bases). CDR3 length equals 15 residues. Germline V gene data show CDR1 as MNHNS and CDR2 as SASEGT. V lost 1 base to trimming and J lost 8 bases, with 12 bases between them. Here the CDR3 DNA reads TGTGCCAGCAGTGAAGGTTGGGGAGGGGATTCACCCCTCCACTTT. It is translated as CASSEGWGGDSPLHF.

V and J are TRBV6-2 or TRBV6-3 and TRBJ1-6; TRBD1 is a possible D gene (6 bases). Germline CDR1 reads MNHEY; CDR2 reads SVGEGT. This CDR3 spans 17 amino acids. Trimming stripped 6 bases from V and 5 bases from J, with 20 bases between. CDR3 nucleotides: TGTGCCAGCAGCTCCATAGCAAAACAGGGAGATAATTCACCCCTCCACTTT. Protein product: CASSSIAKQGDNSPLHF.

The rearrangement joins TRBV7-9 to TRBJ2-1, with 8 bases identical to TRBD2. In germline, CDR1 is SEHNR, CDR2 FQNEAQ (reference sequence). The CDR3 sequence is 14 residues long. The trim removed 7 bases at V and 9 bases at J, leaving 11 bases unmatched. For the CDR3, the DNA is TGTGCCAGCAAACCAGCGGGGGAAGGGGGTGAGCAGTTCTTC. It specifies CASKPAGEGGEQFF.

The chain combines TRBV20-1 with TRBJ1-1; a possible D gene is TRBD1 (5 bases). Trimming stripped 3 bases from V and 1 base from J, with 18 bases between. This CDR3 is built from 16 residues. The germline CDR1 and CDR2 sequences are DFQATT and SNEGSKA (reference sequence). In nucleotides, the CDR3 is TGCAGTGCTAGTTGGGGCTCCGACAACCCGAACACTGAAGCTTTCTTT. It translates to CSASWGSDNPNTEAFF.

Written as DNA, the CDR3 is TGTGCCTGGGTCCCAAGCGGGAGGGCCTACAATGAGCAGTTCTTC. It yields the protein CAWVPSGRAYNEQFF. The chain recombines TRBV30 with TRBJ2-1; 10 bases are a match to TRBD2. The CDR3 spans 15 residues. V gave up 5 bases and J gave up 2 bases; unmatched junction bases: 6. CDR1 GTSNPN and CDR2 SVGIG come from the germline V gene (reference sequence).

The V and J genes are TRBV27 and TRBJ1-2, with TRBD1 as a possible D gene (5 bases). Trimming left V 6 bases short and J 5 bases short, with 19 bases between. The CDR3 sequence is 15 residues long. The V gene's germline CDR1 is MNHEY and CDR2 SMNVEV (reference sequence). For the CDR3, the DNA is TGTGCCAGCAGGGGGCGGGGTCAGTCCGCGTATGGCTACACCTTC. Residues: CASRGRGQSAYGYTF.

V gene TRBV27 combines with J gene TRBJ2-3; D remains ambiguous. This CDR3 is 13 amino acids long. Germline lookup yields CDR1 MNHEY and CDR2 SMNVEV (reference sequence). V was cut by 4 bases and J by 1 base, with 6 bases left in between. Here the CDR3 reads CASSYRGTDTQYF. The CDR3 coding sequence is TGTGCCAGCAGTTATCGGGGCACAGATACGCAGTATTTT.

This chain links TRBV3-1 (or the pseudogene TRBV3-2) with TRBJ2-1, with 11 bases matching TRBD2. The CDR3 has 18 amino acids. Germline loops: CDR1 LGHDT, CDR2 YNNKEL (reference sequence). J gave up 4 bases and V 1 base, and 9 bases lay outside the gene matches. The CDR3 region has the DNA TGTGCCAGCAGCCAAGTATTCCCCGCTAGCGGGAGGTACAATGAGCAGTTCTTC. Translating it yields CASSQVFPASGRYNEQFF.

The chain has TRBV14 and TRBJ2-3; 11 nucleotides match TRBD2. Unmatched junction bases numbered 5, after V lost 4 bases and J lost 2 bases. The CDR3 runs to 16 residues. CDR1 and CDR2 from the germline V gene are SGHDN and FVKESK. CDR3 protein: CASSLGTSGVTDTQYF. CDR3 coding DNA: TGTGCCAGCAGCCTAGGGACTAGCGGAGTCACAGATACGCAGTATTTT. Filled out from reference TRBV14 and TRBJ2-3, the complete variable domain reads EAGVTQFPSHSVIEKGQTVTLRCDPISGHDNLYWYRRVMGKEIKFLLHFVKESKQDESGMPNNRFLAERTGGTYSTLKVQPAELEDSGVYFCASSLGTSGVTDTQYFGPGTRLTVL.

This clone came up once. A read error may produce the germline difference seen at one junction end. The chain links TRBV5-1 to TRBJ1-4, with D possibly TRBD1 on 5 matching bases. Germline lookup yields CDR1 SGHRS and CDR2 YFSETQ. CDR3 length: 14 residues. CDR3 sequence: CASSGGGSNEKLFF. In nucleotides, the CDR3 is TGTGCCAGCAGCGGCGGGGGGTCTAATGAAAAACTGTTTTTT.